The 12 T cell receptor beta chains reported below all come from one sample, sequenced in a study of cytomegalovirus exposure and HLA in healthy donors. The PCR contained 60 Vbeta and 13 Jbeta primers. TCRdb's table, derived via immunoSEQ multiplex PCR, lists solely in-frame clones and lacks some. This sample has 150,000 to 200,000 clones; 75% to 90% occur once, and the top ten carry 4.1%. The sequenced sample was PBMCs. The receptors here all came from a man aged 45-65 years in good health and CMV-seropositive.

CDR3 in amino acids: CASSIRSDRGYEQYF. DNA of the CDR3: TGTGCCAGTAGTATCCGATCGGACAGGGGCTACGAGCAGTACTTC. J is TRBJ2-7 and V is TRBV19; 9 nucleotides agree with TRBD1. V trimming: 3 bases; J trimming: 3 bases; junction bases outside the gene matches: 6. The CDR3 runs to 15 residues. Germline lookup yields CDR1 LNHDA and CDR2 SQIVND (reference sequence).

The chain carries TRBV11-2 and TRBJ1-1; the D gene is possibly TRBD1 (6 bases). The CDR3 consists of 13 residues. Trimming took 7 bases from V and 5 from J, leaving 14 bases between them. CDR1 is SGHAT, CDR2 FQNNGV, per germline. CDR3 protein: CASTPRGQTEAFF. CDR3 DNA: TGTGCCAGCACCCCGCGAGGACAGACTGAAGCTTTCTTT.

The V call is TRBV27, the J call TRBJ2-1; 12 bases fit TRBD1. With 5 bases clipped from V and 7 bases from J, the junction kept 6 bases outside the gene matches. In germline, CDR1 is MNHEY, CDR2 SMNVEV (reference sequence). The CDR3 contains 15 residues. The CDR3 protein is CASSPGTGGENEQFF. CDR3 sequence (DNA): TGTGCCAGCAGTCCGGGGACAGGGGGCGAGAATGAGCAGTTCTTC.

The chain recombines TRBV2 with TRBJ1-4; 7 bases agree with TRBD1. This CDR3 comprises 15 residues. Germline trimming cut 6 bases from V and 0 bases from J; bases unmatched to any gene: 4. Germline V gene sequence: CDR1 SNHLY, CDR2 FYNNEI. The CDR3 DNA is TGTGCCAGCAGGCCGGGACAGTCAACTAATGAAAAACTGTTTTTT. Translating it yields CASRPGQSTNEKLFF.

The rearrangement links TRBV5-1 to TRBJ2-2; 12 nucleotides agree with TRBD2. With 2 bases clipped from V and 3 bases from J, the junction kept 5 bases outside the gene matches. CDR3 size: 17 residues. Germline loops: CDR1 SGHRS, CDR2 YFSETQ. The CDR3 nucleotides read TGCGCCAGCAGCTTCTCGACTAGCGGGGGATACACCGGGGAGCTGTTTTTT. Its protein product is CASSFSTSGGYTGELFF.

V is TRBV15 and J is TRBJ2-3; 12 positions match TRBD2. V shed 1 base and J 2 bases; nucleotides not matched to a gene: 1. CDR1 is LNHNV, CDR2 YYDKDF, per germline (reference sequence). The CDR3 is 16 residues long. This CDR3 is CATSRGLAGATDTQYF. The DNA of the CDR3 is TGTGCCACCAGCAGAGGACTAGCGGGGGCCACAGATACGCAGTATTTT.

This chain joins TRBV7-8 and TRBJ1-4, with a possible D match to TRBD1 (5 bases). The CDR3 is 15 amino acids. Germline V gene data show CDR1 as SGHVS and CDR2 as FQNEAQ. The V gene lost 3 bases and the J gene lost 5 bases, with 13 bases spanning the gap. The CDR3 nucleotides read TGTGCCAGCAGCTTTCGGACAAGTGGGAATGAAAAACTGTTTTTT. Residues: CASSFRTSGNEKLFF.

This rearrangement joins TRBV5-8 to TRBJ2-3, with a tentative D call TRBD2 (5 bases). Trimming stripped 0 bases from V and 0 bases from J, with 14 bases between. The V gene's germline CDR1 is SGHTS and CDR2 YDEGEE. The CDR3 runs 17 residues. DNA of the CDR3: TGTGCCAGCAGCTTGGTTAGCGCGGCCTATAGCACAGATACGCAGTATTTT. Its protein is CASSLVSAAYSTDTQYF. Full variable domain (missing parts from reference TRBV5-8 and TRBJ2-3): EAGVTQSPTHLIKTRGQQATLRCSPISGHTSVYWYQQALGLGLQFLLWYDEGEERNRGNFPPRFSGRQFPNYSSELNVNALELEDSALYLCASSLVSAAYSTDTQYFGPGTRLTVL.

J is TRBJ2-2 and V is TRBV7-6, with TRBD2 matching over 15 bases. The length of the CDR3 is 18 residues. The germline CDR1 and CDR2 sequences are SGHVS and FNYEAQ. Losses at the gene ends were 5 bases for V and 2 bases for J; bases not matched to a gene: 6. The CDR3 DNA reads as TGTGCCAGCAGCCACGGGACTAGCGGGGGGCATAACACCGGGGAGCTGTTTTTT. Its protein product is CASSHGTSGGHNTGELFF.

The chain couples TRBV4-1 to TRBJ2-1; 7 bases align to TRBD1. Unmatched junction bases numbered 6, after V lost 4 bases and J lost 3 bases. This CDR3 has 15 residues. In germline, CDR1 is MGHRA, CDR2 YSYEKL. The CDR3 sequence is CASSLSGGNYNEQFF. CDR3 nucleotides: TGCGCCAGCAGCCTTTCAGGGGGTAACTACAATGAGCAGTTCTTC.

This clone was picked up one time. This chain joins TRBV28 and TRBJ2-5; the match to TRBD2 covers 7 bases. The J call is doubtful: the DNA matches TRBJ2-7 better. There are 13 residues in the CDR3. Germline V CDR1 and CDR2: MDHEN, SYDVKM. The CDR3 DNA sequence: TGTGCCAGCAGTGGGCCAGGGAGGGGCGAGCAGTACTTC. This sequence encodes CASSGPGRGEQYF.

This clone was observed a single time. V gene TRBV5-6 combines with J gene TRBJ2-5; D possibly corresponds to TRBD2 (5 bases). The end of the DNA fits TRBJ2-7 better, so the J call may be wrong. Per germline, CDR1 SGHDT and CDR2 YYEEEE. The CDR3 totals 14 residues. This CDR3 reads CASSRTGSSYEQYF. The CDR3 DNA reads TGTGCCAGCAGTCGGACGGGGAGCTCCTACGAGCAGTACTTC.